A single sample is the source of the 25 T cell receptor beta chains below, sequenced in a study of blood T cell repertoires in COVID-19. The repertoire was sequenced with immunoSEQ multiplex PCR; TCRdb's copy has only in-frame clones and lacks some. Of around 470,000 clones listed, roughly nine tenths were seen once; the top ten hold around 0.92%. What was sequenced was peripheral blood. The receptors were sampled from a man younger than 35 with COVID-19, enrolled during active disease.

This clone was detected a few times. This chain links TRBV27 with TRBJ2-2; maybe TRBD1 (6 bases). This CDR3 contains 13 residues. Trimming removed 8 bases at V and 4 bases at J, with 11 bases between. In germline, CDR1 is MNHEY, CDR2 SMNVEV (reference sequence). This CDR3 reads CASGTFLTGELFF. As DNA, the CDR3 is TGTGCCAGCGGGACATTCCTCACCGGGGAGCTGTTTTTT.

V is TRBV19 and J is TRBJ2-1; 8 nucleotides agree with TRBD1. Germline V lookup: CDR1 LNHDA, CDR2 SQIVND (reference sequence). CDR3 length equals 15 residues. Trimming took 5 bases from V and 7 from J; bases not matched to a gene: 10. CDR3 sequence: CASSHRGTRGNEQFF. CDR3 in DNA: TGTGCCAGTAGTCACAGGGGGACCCGGGGGAATGAGCAGTTCTTC.

The chain has TRBV5-1 and TRBJ2-5; TRBD2 might be the D (5 bases). In germline, CDR1 is SGHRS, CDR2 YFSETQ. The CDR3 contains 14 residues. The V gene lost 5 bases and the J gene lost 2 bases, with 13 bases spanning the gap. CDR3 loop: CASRLDSPQETQYF. CDR3 in DNA: TGCGCCAGCAGACTGGACTCTCCTCAAGAGACCCAGTACTTC. Full variable domain (outside the CDR3, taken from reference TRBV5-1 and TRBJ2-5): KAGVTQTPRYLIKTRGQQVTLSCSPISGHRSVSWYQQTPGQGLQFLFEYFSETQRNKGNFPGRFSGRQFSNSRSEMNVSTLELGDSALYLCASRLDSPQETQYFGPGTRLLVL.

CDR3 region: CASSSGGGKETQYF. In DNA form, the CDR3 reads TGTGCCAGCAGCTCAGGCGGGGGCAAAGAGACCCAGTACTTC. J is TRBJ2-5 and V is TRBV5-4; tentative D call: TRBD2 (7 bases). CDR3 length: 14 amino acids. With 3 bases removed from V and 3 bases from J, the gap between germline ends came to 12 bases. Germline loops: CDR1 SGHNT, CDR2 YYREEE (reference sequence).

The rearrangement joins TRBV6-4 to TRBJ2-1, with 7 positions matching TRBD2. CDR1 is MRHNA and CDR2 is SNTAGT in the germline V gene. The CDR3 length is 15 residues. With V trimmed by 6 bases and J by 1 base, 6 bases remained unmatched. CDR3 region: CASSSSGGSYNEQFF. CDR3 in DNA: TGTGCCAGCAGCTCTAGCGGCGGTTCCTACAATGAGCAGTTCTTC.

V usage is TRBV29-1 and J usage is TRBJ2-1; D gene unclear. The CDR3 runs to 14 residues. From germline, CDR1 is SQVTM and CDR2 ANQGSEA. Trimming removed 0 bases at V and 3 bases at J, with 9 bases between. Written as DNA, the CDR3 is TGCAGCGTTGAAGACCCCGGGTACTACAATGAGCAGTTCTTC. Translation gives CSVEDPGYYNEQFF.

This clone was detected ten times or more. This chain connects TRBV27 to TRBJ2-1; 7 bases align to TRBD2. In germline, CDR1 is MNHEY, CDR2 SMNVEV (reference sequence). The trim removed 4 bases at V and 9 bases at J, leaving 9 bases unmatched. CDR3 size: 14 residues. The CDR3 DNA sequence: TGTGCCAGCAGTTCCTTTCTAGCGGCCCGTGAGCAGTTCTTC. Translated, it gives CASSSFLAAREQFF.

The count of this clone is one. CDR3 in amino acids: CASSYPQTRDSPLNEQFF. CDR3 bases: TGTGCCAGCAGTTATCCACAAACACGGGACAGCCCACTAAATGAGCAGTTCTTC. The chain recombines TRBV2 with TRBJ2-1, with 7 bases fitting TRBD1. CDR3 length equals 18 residues. Unmatched junction bases numbered 20, after V lost 5 bases and J lost 7 bases. Germline values: CDR1 SNHLY, CDR2 FYNNEI.

The chain recombines TRBV18 with TRBJ2-7; 14 bases line up with TRBD2. V gave up 3 bases and J gave up 6 bases; unmatched junction bases: 10. The germline V gene has CDR1 KGHSH and CDR2 LQKENI. This CDR3 is 17 amino acids long. The CDR3 nucleotides are TGTGCCAGCTCACCTCCCGGACTAGCGGGGGGACCGGCCGAGCAGTACTTC. It translates to CASSPPGLAGGPAEQYF.

V and J are TRBV5-5 and TRBJ2-1; 8 nucleotides match TRBD1. Germline V lookup: CDR1 SGHKS, CDR2 YYEKEE (reference sequence). With V trimmed by 4 bases and J by 5 bases, 2 bases remained unmatched. The CDR3 is 13 residues long. CDR3 amino acids: CASSRGQDNEQFF. The CDR3 region has the DNA TGTGCCAGCAGCAGGGGACAGGACAATGAGCAGTTCTTC.

The rearrangement uses TRBV29-1 and TRBJ2-7, with 13 bases that match TRBD2. The CDR3 sequence is 14 residues long. Germline lookup yields CDR1 SQVTM and CDR2 ANQGSEA. The trim removed 4 bases at V and 7 bases at J, leaving 7 bases unmatched. The CDR3 loop reads CSVGTSGSGGEQYF. In DNA, the CDR3 is TGCAGCGTTGGGACTAGCGGGAGCGGTGGAGAGCAGTACTTC.

V usage is TRBV19 and J usage is TRBJ2-5, with 8 bases fitting TRBD2. Germline trimming cut 5 bases from V and 5 bases from J; bases unmatched to any gene: 7. Germline CDR1 is LNHDA and CDR2 is SQIVND (reference sequence). The CDR3 extends over 14 amino acids. As DNA, the CDR3 is TGTGCCAGTAGTCCCCGGGAGGGCCCCGAGACCCAGTACTTC. Translation: CASSPREGPETQYF.

The V gene is TRBV2, the J gene TRBJ2-4; 10 bases align to TRBD2. The germline V gene encodes CDR1 SNHLY and CDR2 FYNNEI. The CDR3 has 17 residues. V lost 2 bases, J lost 9 bases, and 13 bases stayed unmatched. The CDR3 nucleotides read TGTGCCAGCAGTGAAAGCGGGCCTAGCGGGGGAAACGGCATTCAGTACTTC. Residues: CASSESGPSGGNGIQYF.

J is TRBJ1-1 and V is TRBV11-2; the D gene is possibly TRBD1 (5 bases). Germline V CDR1 and CDR2: SGHAT, FQNNGV. V was cut by 2 bases and J by 1 base, with 11 bases left in between. The CDR3 loop spans 15 amino acids. The DNA for the CDR3 is TGTGCCAGCAGCTTACGAATTACAGGGAACACTGAAGCTTTCTTT. This codes for CASSLRITGNTEAFF.

The chain's CDR3 is CASSLQGTSSGNTIYF. CDR3 nucleotides: TGTGCCAGCAGCTTACAGGGAACATCCTCTGGAAACACCATATATTTT. The chain has TRBV5-4 and TRBJ1-3; D perhaps matches TRBD1 (6 bases). Germline CDR1 is SGHNT and CDR2 is YYREEE (reference sequence). The CDR3 totals 16 residues. V dropped 2 bases and J dropped 0 bases, with 12 bases sitting between them.

The V and J genes are TRBV27 and TRBJ2-1; 7 bases line up with TRBD2. The CDR3 has 15 amino acids. Trimming at V came to 5 bases and at J to 5 bases, leaving 9 bases not matched to a gene. Germline lookup yields CDR1 MNHEY and CDR2 SMNVEV (reference sequence). CDR3 DNA: TGTGCCAGCAGTCGATTTAGCGGGCGAAACAATGAGCAGTTCTTC. Amino acids: CASSRFSGRNNEQFF.

The rearrangement joins TRBV25-1 to TRBJ2-5, with D perhaps TRBD2 (5 bases). Per germline, CDR1 MGHDK and CDR2 SYGVNS. CDR3 length equals 15 residues. Trimming shortened V by 4 bases and J by 2 bases, and 14 bases separated the two germline ends. CDR3 loop: CASSASRGPQETQYF. The CDR3 nucleotides are TGTGCCAGCAGTGCCTCACGAGGGCCACAAGAGACCCAGTACTTC.

V gene TRBV5-1 combines with J gene TRBJ2-7; 7 bases are a match to TRBD1. J was trimmed by 3 bases and V by 1 base; bases with no gene match: 4. This CDR3 spans 14 amino acids. Germline lookup yields CDR1 SGHRS and CDR2 YFSETQ. CDR3 region: CASSLNTGDYEQYF. DNA of the CDR3: TGCGCCAGCAGCTTGAACACAGGGGACTACGAGCAGTACTTC.

V is TRBV14 and J is TRBJ2-7; a weak D match, TRBD2 (6 bases). CDR3 size: 14 residues. Germline V gene data show CDR1 as SGHDN and CDR2 as FVKESK. Trimming took off 6 bases at V and 4 bases at J, with 16 bases between the two ends. The CDR3 coding sequence is TGTGCCAGCAGTGTCCTAGCGACTACTTACGAGCAGTACTTC. Translation gives CASSVLATTYEQYF.

The chain employs TRBV6-5 and TRBJ2-2; maybe TRBD1 (6 bases). There are 16 residues in the CDR3. Between the trimmed V and J ends, which lost 4 bases and 4 bases, there was a span of 16 bases. Germline V lookup: CDR1 MNHEY, CDR2 SVGAGI. In DNA, the CDR3 is TGTGCCAGCAGTTCCCAAGGGGGAGTCATCACCGGGGAGCTGTTTTTT. Amino acids: CASSSQGGVITGELFF.

The rearrangement uses TRBV24-1 and TRBJ2-3; 8 positions match TRBD2. After removal of 3 bases from V and 3 bases from J, the junction contained 1 base not matched to a gene. CDR3 length equals 14 residues. Germline CDR1 is KGHDR and CDR2 is SFDVKD. CDR3 nucleotide sequence: TGTGCCACCAGTGATCGGGGGGGAACAGATACGCAGTATTTT. Translation gives CATSDRGGTDTQYF.

The chain carries TRBV28 and TRBJ1-5, with a possible D match to TRBD1 (5 bases). Per germline, CDR1 MDHEN and CDR2 SYDVKM. Trimming removed 7 bases at V and 7 bases at J, with 14 bases between. The CDR3 sequence is 13 residues long. The CDR3 sequence is CASNGGEVQPQHF. The CDR3 nucleotides read TGTGCCAGCAACGGGGGGGAAGTCCAGCCCCAGCATTTT.

V and J are TRBV19 and TRBJ1-1, with 8 bases lining up with TRBD1. With V trimmed by 5 bases and J by 1 base, 3 bases remained unmatched. The germline gives CDR1 LNHDA, CDR2 SQIVND (reference sequence). The CDR3 has 14 amino acids. For the CDR3, the DNA is TGTGCCAGTAGTTTACAGGGGGAGAACACTGAAGCTTTCTTT. It translates to CASSLQGENTEAFF. The whole variable domain, remainder taken from reference TRBV19 and TRBJ1-1, is DGGITQSPKYLFRKEGQNVTLSCEQNLNHDAMYWYRQDPGQGLRLIYYSQIVNDFQKGDIAEGYSVSREKKESFPLTVTSAQKNPTAFYLCASSLQGENTEAFFGQGTRLTVV.

The table lists this clone with a few counts. The CDR3 reads CASSLVQGDTEAFF. CDR3 DNA: TGTGCCAGCAGCTTAGTACAGGGGGACACTGAAGCTTTCTTT. The rearrangement links TRBV7-9 to TRBJ1-1, with 8 bases identical to TRBD1. V dropped 1 base and J dropped 3; count of bases not matched to a gene: 1. Germline V gene sequence: CDR1 SEHNR, CDR2 FQNEAQ (reference sequence). The CDR3 is made up of 14 amino acids.

This clone has a single count. The V gene is TRBV2, the J gene TRBJ2-7; D is perhaps TRBD2 (5 bases). With 7 bases removed from V and 2 bases from J, the gap between germline ends came to 15 bases. CDR1 SNHLY and CDR2 FYNNEI come from the germline V gene. This CDR3 comprises 14 residues. The CDR3 bases are TGTGCCAGCAAGAAACTAGGAGGCGCCTACGAGCAGTACTTC. This codes for CASKKLGGAYEQYF.